Described below is a single T cell receptor (beta chain) sequence and its context. The sample is drawn from a study of blood T cell repertoires in COVID-19. About the research overall: From T cells, B-cell-depleted T cells, or PBMCs came the material, which was cDNA or gDNA.

Germline V lookup: CDR1 SGHKS, CDR2 YYEKEE (reference sequence). J was trimmed by 6 bases and V by 2 bases; bases with no gene match: 5. This CDR3 region has 15 residues. Data came from immunoSEQ multiplex PCR; TCRdb stores just in-frame clones and leaves some out. The data contain about 370,000 clones, about 90% of them singletons. The chain uses TRBV5-5 and TRBJ1-2, with 12 bases fitting TRBD1. This TCR derives from a woman aged 30 to 39 with COVID-19, enrolled during active disease. The specimen was peripheral blood. CDR3 in amino acids: CASSFAGQGANGYTF. Written as DNA, the CDR3 is TGTGCCAGCAGCTTTGCGGGACAGGGGGCGAATGGCTACACCTTC. The full variable domain, in which reference TRBV5-5 and TRBJ1-2 provide the parts outside the CDR3, is DAGVTQSPTHLIKTRGQQVTLRCSPISGHKSVSWYQQVLGQGPQFIFQYYEKEERGRGNFPDRFSARQFPNYSSELNVNALLLGDSALYLCASSFAGQGANGYTFGSGTRLTVV.